This TCR beta chain was sequenced during a study of blood T cell repertoires in COVID-19. V lost 3 bases and J 3 bases, leaving 13 bases between the germline ends. Germline V gene sequence: CDR1 MNHEY, CDR2 SMNVEV (reference sequence). The length of the CDR3 is 15 residues. This clone showed up just a few times. Measured with immunoSEQ multiplex PCR; TCRdb has only the in-frame clones, and not every one. The data show just under 40,000 clones, 79% seen once. The specimen was peripheral blood. The gene calls are TRBV27 and TRBJ2-3, with D possibly matching TRBD1 (6 bases). This sequence was found in a man in his sixties or seventies with acute or convalescent COVID-19. The DNA for the CDR3 is TGTGCCAGCAGTTTCCTCGACAGGCGGACAGATACGCAGTATTTT. Amino acids: CASSFLDRRTDTQYF.